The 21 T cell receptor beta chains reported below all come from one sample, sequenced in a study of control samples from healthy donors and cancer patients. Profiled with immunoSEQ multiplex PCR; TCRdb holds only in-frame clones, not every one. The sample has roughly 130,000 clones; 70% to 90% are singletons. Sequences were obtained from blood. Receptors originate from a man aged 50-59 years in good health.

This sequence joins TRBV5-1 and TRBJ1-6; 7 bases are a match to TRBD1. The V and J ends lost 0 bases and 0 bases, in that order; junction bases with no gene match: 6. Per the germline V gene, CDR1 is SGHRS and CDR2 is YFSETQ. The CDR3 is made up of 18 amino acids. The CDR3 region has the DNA TGCGCCAGCAGCTTGGGGAGGACAGGCGGCTCCTATAATTCACCCCTCCACTTT. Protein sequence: CASSLGRTGGSYNSPLHF.

The DNA for the CDR3 is TGCGCCAGCAGCCTAGGGACTAGCGGAGCCTACGAGCAGTACTTC. Translated, it gives CASSLGTSGAYEQYF. The chain combines TRBV5-1 with TRBJ2-7, with 11 bases aligning to TRBD2. The CDR3 consists of 15 residues. CDR1 SGHRS and CDR2 YFSETQ come from the germline V gene. The V segment lost 4 bases and the J segment 2 bases; nucleotides outside the gene matches: 5. The full variable domain, its missing parts supplied by reference TRBV5-1 and TRBJ2-7, is KAGVTQTPRYLIKTRGQQVTLSCSPISGHRSVSWYQQTPGQGLQFLFEYFSETQRNKGNFPGRFSGRQFSNSRSEMNVSTLELGDSALYLCASSLGTSGAYEQYFGPGTRLTVT.

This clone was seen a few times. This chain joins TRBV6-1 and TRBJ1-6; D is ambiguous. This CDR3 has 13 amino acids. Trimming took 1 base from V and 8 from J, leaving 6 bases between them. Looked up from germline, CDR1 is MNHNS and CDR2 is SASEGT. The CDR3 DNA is TGTGCCAGCAGTGAAGATCGAGATTCACCCCTCCACTTT. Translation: CASSEDRDSPLHF.

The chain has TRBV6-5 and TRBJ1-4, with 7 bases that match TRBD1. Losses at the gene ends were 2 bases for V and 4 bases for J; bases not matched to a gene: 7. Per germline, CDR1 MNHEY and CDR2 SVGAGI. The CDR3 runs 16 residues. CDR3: CASSYARGRGNEKLFF. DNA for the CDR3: TGTGCCAGCAGTTACGCAAGGGGGCGCGGTAATGAAAAACTGTTTTTT.

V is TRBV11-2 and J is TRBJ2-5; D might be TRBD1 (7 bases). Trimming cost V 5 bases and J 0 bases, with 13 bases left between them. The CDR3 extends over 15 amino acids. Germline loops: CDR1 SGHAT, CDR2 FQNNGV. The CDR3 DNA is TGTGCCAGCAGCACCCGGGGGACAGACCAAGAGACCCAGTACTTC. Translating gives CASSTRGTDQETQYF.

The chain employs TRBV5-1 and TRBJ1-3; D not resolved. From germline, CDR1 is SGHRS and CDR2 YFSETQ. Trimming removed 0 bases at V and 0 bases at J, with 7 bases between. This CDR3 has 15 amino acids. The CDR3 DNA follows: TGCGCCAGCAGCTTGGGGACCTCCTCTGGAAACACCATATATTTT. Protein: CASSLGTSSGNTIYF.

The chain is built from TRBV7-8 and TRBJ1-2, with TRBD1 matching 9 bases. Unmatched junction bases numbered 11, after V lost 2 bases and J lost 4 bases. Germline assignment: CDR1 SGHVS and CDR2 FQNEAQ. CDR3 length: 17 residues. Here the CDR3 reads CASSLTTGTGTFYGYTF. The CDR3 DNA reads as TGTGCCAGCAGCTTAACAACCGGGACAGGGACCTTCTATGGCTACACCTTC.

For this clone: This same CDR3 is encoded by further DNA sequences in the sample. Here the CDR3 reads CASSKGVGEQYF. The CDR3 DNA reads as TGCGCCAGCAGTAAGGGCGTGGGAGAGCAGTACTTC. The chain joins TRBV5-1 to TRBJ2-7; D gene ambiguous. Per germline, CDR1 SGHRS and CDR2 YFSETQ. V was pared by 5 bases and J by 7 bases, with 13 bases between. The CDR3 is 12 amino acids. Together with reference TRBV5-1 and TRBJ2-7, the CDR3 gives the full variable domain: KAGVTQTPRYLIKTRGQQVTLSCSPISGHRSVSWYQQTPGQGLQFLFEYFSETQRNKGNFPGRFSGRQFSNSRSEMNVSTLELGDSALYLCASSKGVGEQYFGPGTRLTVT.

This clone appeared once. In nucleotides, the CDR3 is TGCGCCAGCAGCTTGTGGAGCTCCTACAATGAGCAGTTCTTC. Protein sequence: CASSLWSSYNEQFF. The chain joins TRBV5-1 to TRBJ2-1; D remains unclear. With 1 base removed from V and 0 bases from J, the gap between germline ends came to 5 bases. Germline lookup yields CDR1 SGHRS and CDR2 YFSETQ. There are 14 residues in the CDR3.

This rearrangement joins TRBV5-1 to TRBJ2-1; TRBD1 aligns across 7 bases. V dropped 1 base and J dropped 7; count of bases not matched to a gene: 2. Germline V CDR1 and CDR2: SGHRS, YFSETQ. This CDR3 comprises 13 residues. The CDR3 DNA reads TGCGCCAGCAGCTTGCCAGGGGGAAATGAGCAGTTCTTC. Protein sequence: CASSLPGGNEQFF.

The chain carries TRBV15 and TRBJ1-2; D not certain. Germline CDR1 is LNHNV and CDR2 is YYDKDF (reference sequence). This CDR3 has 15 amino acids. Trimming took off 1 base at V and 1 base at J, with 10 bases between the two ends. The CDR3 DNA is TGTGCCACCAGCAGAGCCGGAGCCTATAACTATGGCTACACCTTC. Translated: CATSRAGAYNYGYTF.

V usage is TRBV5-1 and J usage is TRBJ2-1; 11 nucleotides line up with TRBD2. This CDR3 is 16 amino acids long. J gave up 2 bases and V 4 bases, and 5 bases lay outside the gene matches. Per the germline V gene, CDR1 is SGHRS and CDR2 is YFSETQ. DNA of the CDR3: TGCGCCAGCAGCGCGTCTAGCGGGGGGACCTACAATGAGCAGTTCTTC. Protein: CASSASSGGTYNEQFF.

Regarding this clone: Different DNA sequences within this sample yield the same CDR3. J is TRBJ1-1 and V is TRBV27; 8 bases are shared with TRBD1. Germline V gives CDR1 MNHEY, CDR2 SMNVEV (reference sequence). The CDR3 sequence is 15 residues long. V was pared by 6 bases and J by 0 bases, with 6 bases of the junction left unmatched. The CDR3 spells CASSRDRNMNTEAFF. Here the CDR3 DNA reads TGTGCCAGCAGCCGGGACAGGAATATGAACACTGAAGCTTTCTTT.

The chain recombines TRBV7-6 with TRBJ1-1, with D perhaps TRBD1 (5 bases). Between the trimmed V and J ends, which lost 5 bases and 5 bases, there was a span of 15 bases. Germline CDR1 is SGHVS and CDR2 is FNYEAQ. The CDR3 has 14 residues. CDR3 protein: CASSKDSRRTEAFF. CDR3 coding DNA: TGTGCCAGCAGCAAAGACAGTAGGAGAACTGAAGCTTTCTTT.

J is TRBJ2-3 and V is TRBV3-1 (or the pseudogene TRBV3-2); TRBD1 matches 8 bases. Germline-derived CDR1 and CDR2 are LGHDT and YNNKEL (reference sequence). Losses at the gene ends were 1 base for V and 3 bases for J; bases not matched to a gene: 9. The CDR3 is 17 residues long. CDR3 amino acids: CASSQGTGTGLTDTQYF. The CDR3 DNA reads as TGTGCCAGCAGCCAAGGGACCGGGACAGGTTTAACAGATACGCAGTATTTT.

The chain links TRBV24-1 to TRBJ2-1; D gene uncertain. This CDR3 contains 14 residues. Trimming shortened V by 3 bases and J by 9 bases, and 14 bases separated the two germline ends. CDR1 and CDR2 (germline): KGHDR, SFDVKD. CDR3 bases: TGTGCCACCAGTGATGCCCCAGCAGTTAGTGAGCAGTTCTTC. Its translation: CATSDAPAVSEQFF.

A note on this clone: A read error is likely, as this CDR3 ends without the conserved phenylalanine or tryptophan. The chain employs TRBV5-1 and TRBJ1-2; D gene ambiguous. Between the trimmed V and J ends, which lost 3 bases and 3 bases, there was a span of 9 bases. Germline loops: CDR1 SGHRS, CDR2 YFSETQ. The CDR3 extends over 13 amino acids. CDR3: CASSSGGYYGYTL. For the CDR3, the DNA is TGCGCCAGCAGCTCAGGAGGGTACTATGGCTACACCCTC.

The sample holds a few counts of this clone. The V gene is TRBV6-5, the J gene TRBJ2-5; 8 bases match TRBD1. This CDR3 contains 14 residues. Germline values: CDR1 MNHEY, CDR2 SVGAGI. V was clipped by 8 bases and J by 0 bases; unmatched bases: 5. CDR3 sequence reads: CASRDRQYQETQYF. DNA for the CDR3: TGTGCCAGCCGGGACAGGCAATACCAAGAGACCCAGTACTTC.

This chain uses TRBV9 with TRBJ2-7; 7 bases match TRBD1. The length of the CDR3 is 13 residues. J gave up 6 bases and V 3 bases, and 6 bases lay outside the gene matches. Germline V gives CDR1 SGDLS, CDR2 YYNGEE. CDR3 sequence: CASSGRQGSEQYF. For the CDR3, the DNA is TGTGCCAGCAGCGGGAGACAGGGTTCCGAGCAGTACTTC.

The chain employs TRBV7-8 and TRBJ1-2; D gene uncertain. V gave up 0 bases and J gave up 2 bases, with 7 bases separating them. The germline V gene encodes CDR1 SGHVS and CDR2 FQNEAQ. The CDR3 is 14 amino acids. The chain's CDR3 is CASSLAPVNYGYTF. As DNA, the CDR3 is TGTGCCAGCAGCTTAGCGCCAGTAAACTATGGCTACACCTTC.

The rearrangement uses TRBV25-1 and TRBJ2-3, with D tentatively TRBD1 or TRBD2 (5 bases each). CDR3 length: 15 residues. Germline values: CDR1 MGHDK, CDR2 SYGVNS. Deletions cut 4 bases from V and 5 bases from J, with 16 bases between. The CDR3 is CASSAFEGIKDTQYF. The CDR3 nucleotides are TGTGCCAGCAGTGCTTTTGAGGGGATCAAAGATACGCAGTATTTT.